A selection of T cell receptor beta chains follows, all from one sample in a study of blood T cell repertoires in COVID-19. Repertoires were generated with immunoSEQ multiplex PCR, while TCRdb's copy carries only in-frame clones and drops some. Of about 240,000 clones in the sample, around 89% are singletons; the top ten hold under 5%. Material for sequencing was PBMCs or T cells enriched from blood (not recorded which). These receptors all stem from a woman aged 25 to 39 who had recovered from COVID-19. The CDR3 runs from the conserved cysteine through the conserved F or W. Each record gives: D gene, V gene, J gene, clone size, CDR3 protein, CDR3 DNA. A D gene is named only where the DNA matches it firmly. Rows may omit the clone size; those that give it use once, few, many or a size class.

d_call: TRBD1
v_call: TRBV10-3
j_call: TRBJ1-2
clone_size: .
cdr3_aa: CAISEGDRGEGYTF
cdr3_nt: TGTGCCATCAGTGAAGGGGACAGGGGCGAGGGCTACACCTTC

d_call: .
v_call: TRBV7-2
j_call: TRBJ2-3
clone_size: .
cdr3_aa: CASSPAGPSTDTQYF
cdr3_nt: TGTGCCAGCAGCCCGGCGGGCCCTAGCACAGATACGCAGTATTTT

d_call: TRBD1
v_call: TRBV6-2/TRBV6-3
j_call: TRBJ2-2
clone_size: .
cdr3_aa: CASSYRGQGVDQRNTGELFF
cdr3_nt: TGTGCCAGCAGTTACAGGGGACAGGGGGTAGACCAACGAAACACCGGGGAGCTGTTTTTT

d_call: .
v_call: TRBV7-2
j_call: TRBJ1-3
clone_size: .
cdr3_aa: CASSLVHLGNTIYF
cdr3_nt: TGTGCCAGCAGCTTAGTCCATCTAGGAAACACCATATATTTT

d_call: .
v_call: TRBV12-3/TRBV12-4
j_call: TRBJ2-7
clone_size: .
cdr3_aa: CASRSDSYEQYF
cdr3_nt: TGTGCCAGCAGATCCGACAGTTACGAGCAGTACTTC

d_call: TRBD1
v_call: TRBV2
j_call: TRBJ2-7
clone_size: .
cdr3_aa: CASSPGTALTYEQYF
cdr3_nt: TGTGCCAGCAGCCCCGGGACAGCCCTTACCTACGAGCAGTACTTC

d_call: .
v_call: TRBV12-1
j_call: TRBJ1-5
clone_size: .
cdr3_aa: CASSFPDRAYQPQHF
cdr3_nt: TGTGCCAGCAGCTTTCCGGACAGGGCATATCAGCCCCAGCATTTT

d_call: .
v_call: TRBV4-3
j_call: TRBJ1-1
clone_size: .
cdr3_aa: CASSQLLGARTEAFF
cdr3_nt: TGCGCCAGCAGCCAACTTCTAGGGGCGCGCACTGAAGCTTTCTTT

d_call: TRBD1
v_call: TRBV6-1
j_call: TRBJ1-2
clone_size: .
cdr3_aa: CASSENRQGGYGYTF
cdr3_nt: TGTGCCAGCAGTGAAAATCGGCAGGGGGGCTATGGCTACACCTTC

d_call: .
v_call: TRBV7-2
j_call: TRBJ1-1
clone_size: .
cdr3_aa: CASRRGNTEAFF
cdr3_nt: TGTGCCAGCCGGCGGGGGAACACTGAAGCTTTCTTT

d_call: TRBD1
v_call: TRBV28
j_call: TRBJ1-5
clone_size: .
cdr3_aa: CASSPTGGDQPQHF
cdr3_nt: TGTGCCAGCAGCCCCACAGGGGGGGATCAGCCCCAGCATTTT

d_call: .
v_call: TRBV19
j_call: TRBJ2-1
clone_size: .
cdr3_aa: CASSIYSSYNEQFF
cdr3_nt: TGTGCCAGTAGTATTTATTCCTCCTACAATGAGCAGTTCTTC

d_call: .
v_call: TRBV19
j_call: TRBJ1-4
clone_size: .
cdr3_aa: CASSNRAVAEKLFF
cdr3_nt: TGTGCCAGTAGTAACAGGGCGGTGGCCGAAAAACTGTTTTTT

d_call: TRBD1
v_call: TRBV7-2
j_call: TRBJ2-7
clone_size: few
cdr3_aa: CASSLYSTGASYEQYF
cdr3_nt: TGTGCCAGCAGCTTATATTCGACAGGGGCCTCCTACGAGCAGTACTTC

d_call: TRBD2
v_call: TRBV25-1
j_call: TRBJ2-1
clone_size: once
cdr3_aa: CASSEKPGLAGGRQFF
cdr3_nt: TGTGCCAGCAGTGAGAAACCGGGACTAGCGGGAGGGCGGCAGTTCTTC

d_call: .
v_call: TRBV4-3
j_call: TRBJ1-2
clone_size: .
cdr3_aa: CASSQDSGMDYGYTF
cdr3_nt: TGCGCCAGCAGCCAAGATTCAGGGATGGACTATGGCTACACCTTC